This T cell receptor beta chain was captured in a study of T cell responses to AZD1222 COVID-19 vaccine. After removal of 6 bases from V and 4 bases from J, the junction contained 7 bases not matched to a gene. This CDR3 comprises 15 residues. Per the germline V gene, CDR1 is SGHRS and CDR2 is YFSETQ. Analyses pooled second doses at about 4 or about 12 weeks. Concerning this clone itself: Its antigen is not known.

The repertoire was sequenced with immunoSEQ multiplex PCR; TCRdb's copy has only in-frame clones and lacks some. Counted here are roughly 87,000 clones, around nine tenths occurring once; the ten biggest clones make up roughly 7.2%. The study, taken as a whole, reports: White British ancestry dominated among donors, who included more females, and clonal diversity was possibly underestimated. The number of AZD1222 recipients seropositive at baseline was only five or six.

The sample here was peripheral blood, taken 28 days after the second AZD1222 dose. The chain employs TRBV5-1 and TRBJ2-2; 9 positions match TRBD2. The source of this sequence is an adult who received the AZD1222 COVID-19 vaccine. In DNA form, the CDR3 reads TGCGCCAGCAAAGCCGCGGGAGGGGTCACCGGGGAGCTGTTTTTT. The encoded protein is CASKAAGGVTGELFF. Together with reference TRBV5-1 and TRBJ2-2, the CDR3 gives the full variable domain: KAGVTQTPRYLIKTRGQQVTLSCSPISGHRSVSWYQQTPGQGLQFLFEYFSETQRNKGNFPGRFSGRQFSNSRSEMNVSTLELGDSALYLCASKAAGGVTGELFFGEGSRLTVL.